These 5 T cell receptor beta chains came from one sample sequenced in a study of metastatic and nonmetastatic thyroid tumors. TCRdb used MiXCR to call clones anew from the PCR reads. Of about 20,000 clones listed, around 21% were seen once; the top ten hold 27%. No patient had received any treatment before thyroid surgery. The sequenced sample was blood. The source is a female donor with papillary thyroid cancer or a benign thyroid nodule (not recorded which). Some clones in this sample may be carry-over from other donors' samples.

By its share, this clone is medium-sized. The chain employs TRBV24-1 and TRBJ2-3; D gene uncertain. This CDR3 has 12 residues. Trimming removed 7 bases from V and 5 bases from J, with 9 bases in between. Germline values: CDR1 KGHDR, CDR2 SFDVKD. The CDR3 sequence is CATSQPGDTQYF. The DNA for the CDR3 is TGTGCCACCAGCCAACCGGGAGATACGCAGTATTTT.

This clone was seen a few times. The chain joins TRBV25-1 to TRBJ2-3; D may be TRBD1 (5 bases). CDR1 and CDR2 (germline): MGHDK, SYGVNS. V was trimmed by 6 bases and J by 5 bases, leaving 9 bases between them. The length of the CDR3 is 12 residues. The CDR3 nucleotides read TGTGCCAGCAGGGACATCATAGATACGCAGTATTTT. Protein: CASRDIIDTQYF.

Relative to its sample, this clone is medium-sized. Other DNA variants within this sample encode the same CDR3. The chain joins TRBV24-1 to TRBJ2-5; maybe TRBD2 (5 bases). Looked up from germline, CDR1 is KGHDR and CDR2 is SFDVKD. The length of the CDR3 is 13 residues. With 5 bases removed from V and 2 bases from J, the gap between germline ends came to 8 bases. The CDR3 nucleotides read TGTGCCACCAGTGGCGGGTCTCAAGAGACCCAGTACTTC. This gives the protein CATSGGSQETQYF.

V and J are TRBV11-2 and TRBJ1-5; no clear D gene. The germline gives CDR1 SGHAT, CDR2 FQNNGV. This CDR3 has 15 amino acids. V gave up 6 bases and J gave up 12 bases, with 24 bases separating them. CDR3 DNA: TGTGCCAGCAGTAGATCTGGGTCTGGCAATCAGAACCAGCATTTT. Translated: CASSRSGSGNQNQHF.

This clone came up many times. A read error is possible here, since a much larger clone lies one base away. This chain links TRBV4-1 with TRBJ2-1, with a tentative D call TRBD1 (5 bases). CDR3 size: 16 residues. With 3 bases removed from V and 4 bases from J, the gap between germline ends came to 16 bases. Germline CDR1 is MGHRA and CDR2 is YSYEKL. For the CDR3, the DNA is TGCGCCAGCAGCCAGGCAACAGGCCTGTGGTACAATGAGCAGTTCTTC. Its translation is CASSQATGLWYNEQFF.